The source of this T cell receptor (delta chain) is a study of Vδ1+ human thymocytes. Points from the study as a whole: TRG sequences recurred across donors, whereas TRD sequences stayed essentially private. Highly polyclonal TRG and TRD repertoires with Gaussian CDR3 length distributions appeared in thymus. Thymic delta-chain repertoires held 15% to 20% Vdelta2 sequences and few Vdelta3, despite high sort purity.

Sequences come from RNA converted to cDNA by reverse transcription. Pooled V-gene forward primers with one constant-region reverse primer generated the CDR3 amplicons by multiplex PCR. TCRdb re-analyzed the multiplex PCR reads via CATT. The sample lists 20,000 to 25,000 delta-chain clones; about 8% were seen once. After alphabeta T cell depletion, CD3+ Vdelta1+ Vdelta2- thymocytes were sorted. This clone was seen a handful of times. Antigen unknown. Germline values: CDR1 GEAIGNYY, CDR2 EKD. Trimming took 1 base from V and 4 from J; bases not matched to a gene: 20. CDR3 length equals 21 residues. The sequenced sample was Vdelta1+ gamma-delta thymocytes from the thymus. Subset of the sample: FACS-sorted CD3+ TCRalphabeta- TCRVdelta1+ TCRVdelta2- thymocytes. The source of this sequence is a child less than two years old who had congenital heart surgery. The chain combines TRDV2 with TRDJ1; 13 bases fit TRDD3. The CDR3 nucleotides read TGTGCCTGTGACACTCGTACTGGGGGATACGCTATTCCATGGGCATGCGATAAACTCATCTTT. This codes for CACDTRTGGYAIPWACDKLIF.